These 8 T cell receptor beta chains were all obtained from the same sample, sequenced in a study of T cell repertoires in cytomegalovirus infection. TCRdb ran MiXCR on the reads and lists one entry per CDR3 protein. The table includes approximately 170,000 distinct CDR3 sequences, about a sixth detected once. The source material was CD8+ T cells from PBMCs. The receptors were gathered from a human donor in good health (CMV status not recorded). Some clones in this sample may be carry-over from other donors' samples.

This sequence joins TRBV28 and TRBJ1-1; 7 bases map to TRBD1. From germline, CDR1 is MDHEN and CDR2 SYDVKM. This CDR3 is 12 amino acids long. Trimming removed 5 bases from V and 8 bases from J; junction bases left unmatched: 5. CDR3: CASSLPTGEAFF. The CDR3 nucleotides read TGTGCCAGCAGTCTGCCGACAGGGGAAGCTTTCTTT.

The sample holds a few counts of this clonotype. This chain joins TRBV7-9 and TRBJ1-1; the match to TRBD1 covers 11 bases. The CDR3 consists of 18 residues. Trimming took 3 bases from V and 5 from J; bases not matched to a gene: 14. The germline V gene has CDR1 SEHNR and CDR2 FQNEAQ (reference sequence). The CDR3 sequence is CASSLLPGQGERSTEAFF. For the CDR3, the DNA is TGTGCCAGCAGCTTGCTACCGGGACAGGGGGAGAGAAGTACTGAAGCTTTCTTT.

The chain links TRBV5-1 to TRBJ1-2; no clear D gene. Germline V gene data show CDR1 as SGHRS and CDR2 as YFSETQ. This CDR3 spans 14 amino acids. V lost 0 bases, J lost 2 bases, and 8 bases lay in between. The CDR3 sequence is CASSLDRANYGYTF. As DNA, the CDR3 is TGCGCCAGCAGCTTGGACAGAGCAAACTATGGCTACACCTTC.

This clonotype was seen more than once but under ten times. CDR3 in amino acids: CASKGTEKNTEAFF. CDR3 bases: TGTGCCAGCAAGGGGACAGAAAAGAACACTGAAGCTTTCTTT. The V and J genes are TRBV7-2 and TRBJ1-1; 7 bases align to TRBD1. Germline-derived CDR1 and CDR2 are SGHTA and FQGNSA. V gave up 7 bases and J gave up 1 base; unmatched junction bases: 6. The CDR3 spans 14 residues.

A few counts support this clonotype. This chain joins TRBV12-3 or TRBV12-4 and TRBJ2-1; TRBD2 matches at 13 bases. This CDR3 has 17 residues. The V gene end was trimmed by 5 bases and the J gene end by 10 bases; junction bases not matched to a gene: 14. The CDR3 sequence: CASSNLKGLAGDGEQFF. The DNA for the CDR3 is TGTGCCAGCAGTAACCTAAAAGGACTAGCGGGGGACGGCGAGCAGTTCTTC.

This clonotype was seen repeatedly, ten times or more. The rearrangement links TRBV19 to TRBJ1-5; D uncertain. The CDR3 is 13 residues long. CDR1 is LNHDA, CDR2 SQIVND, per germline (reference sequence). V was pared by 10 bases and J by 2 bases, with 12 bases between. As DNA, the CDR3 is TGTGCCACCTCTTGGGGTGGCAATCAGCCCCAGCATTTT. Translating gives CATSWGGNQPQHF.

The rearrangement links TRBV29-1 to TRBJ1-5, with D possibly being TRBD1 (5 bases). V was trimmed by 6 bases and J by 4 bases, leaving 25 bases between them. The CDR3 extends over 17 amino acids. Germline assignment: CDR1 SQVTM and CDR2 ANQGSEA. CDR3 sequence: CSVARRPAGWGNQPQHF. DNA of the CDR3: TGCAGCGTCGCTCGGCGGCCGGCCGGGTGGGGGAATCAGCCCCAGCATTTT.

This sequence joins TRBV12-3 or TRBV12-4 and TRBJ2-5, with 8 bases aligning to TRBD2. Unmatched junction bases numbered 7, after V lost 2 bases and J lost 5 bases. The CDR3 totals 15 residues. Here the CDR3 reads CASSLIREGRETQYF. The CDR3 bases are TGTGCCAGCAGTTTAATTCGGGAGGGCCGGGAGACCCAGTACTTC.